The 15 T cell receptor beta chains listed next were all sequenced from one sample in a study of T cells after posttransplantation cyclophosphamide. The table came from immunoSEQ multiplex PCR; TCRdb's copy has only in-frame clones and leaves some out. This sample includes 30,000 to 35,000 clones with no singletons; its ten biggest clones take up 4% to 5.5%. Sequenced input: PBMCs. These TCRs come from a woman in her thirties in good health and a related stem cell transplant donor.

This clone was found many times. The chain employs TRBV18 and TRBJ1-1; D is possibly TRBD1 (6 bases). This CDR3 has 14 residues. V lost 1 base and J 5 bases, leaving 11 bases between the germline ends. Germline V CDR1 and CDR2: KGHSH, LQKENI. The CDR3 sequence is CASSPQGGGTEAFF. CDR3 DNA: TGTGCCAGCTCACCACAGGGAGGGGGAACTGAAGCTTTCTTT.

This clone was detected ten times or more. The V and J genes are TRBV5-6 and TRBJ2-1, with 8 bases aligning to TRBD2. The CDR3 consists of 16 residues. With 2 bases clipped from V and 6 bases from J, the junction kept 10 bases outside the gene matches. Germline V lookup: CDR1 SGHDT, CDR2 YYEEEE. DNA for the CDR3: TGTGCCAGCAGCTTAGCCACCGGGACTAGTATCAATGAGCAGTTCTTC. Its translation: CASSLATGTSINEQFF.

The rearrangement links TRBV5-3 to TRBJ2-5, with 9 bases that match TRBD1. TRBV5-3 carries the ORF label, with uncertain function. With 2 bases clipped from V and 5 bases from J, the junction kept 10 bases outside the gene matches. The CDR3 consists of 16 residues. The CDR3 DNA follows: TGTGCCAGAAGCTTTGAGACAGGGGGTTCTCGTGAGACCCAGTACTTC. It translates to CARSFETGGSRETQYF.

This clone was recorded many times. The chain uses TRBV4-1 and TRBJ1-4; TRBD1 matches 8 bases. The junction had 7 bases not matched to a gene; V was cut back by 4 bases and J by 6 bases. Germline V gene lookup returns CDR1 MGHRA and CDR2 YSYEKL. CDR3 length equals 15 residues. Here the CDR3 DNA reads TGCGCCAGCAGCCCGCCAGGGGGCACAGATGAAAAACTGTTTTTT. Its protein is CASSPPGGTDEKLFF.

This clone was counted many times. The chain links TRBV18 to TRBJ2-3, with TRBD1 as a possible D gene (7 bases). The CDR3 extends over 16 amino acids. V was shortened by 2 bases and J by 3 bases, with 15 bases between the two germline ends. CDR1 and CDR2 (germline): KGHSH, LQKENI. The CDR3 protein is CASSPATGRLTDTQYF. DNA of the CDR3: TGTGCCAGCTCACCAGCGACAGGGAGGCTAACAGATACGCAGTATTTT.

This clone has a count of ten or more. The junction departs from germline at one end; a sequencing error may be responsible. The rearrangement uses TRBV7-9 and TRBJ1-1; TRBD1 is a possible D gene (6 bases). Germline assignment: CDR1 SEHNR and CDR2 FQNEAQ (reference sequence). This CDR3 has 14 residues. CDR3 in DNA: TGTGCCAGCAGCTCACAGGGAGCAAACACTAAAGCTTTCTTT. Protein: CASSSQGANTKAFF.

This clone was counted ten times or more. The chain employs TRBV7-2 and TRBJ2-3; a weak D match, TRBD2 (7 bases). The CDR3 sequence is 18 residues long. V was trimmed by 0 bases and J by 3 bases, leaving 19 bases between them. From germline, CDR1 is SGHTA and CDR2 FQGNSA. CDR3 DNA: TGTGCCAGCAGCTTAGCGGTGGGGGGGCTCGGAGCAACAGATACGCAGTATTTT. Translating it yields CASSLAVGGLGATDTQYF.

This clone appeared many times. The chain links TRBV4-2 to TRBJ2-1; perhaps TRBD1 as D (6 bases). Germline V gene lookup returns CDR1 LGHNA and CDR2 YNFKEQ. CDR3 length: 17 amino acids. Trimming shortened V by 4 bases and J by 4 bases, and 20 bases separated the two germline ends. DNA for the CDR3: TGTGCCAGCAGCCTACAGGACAGCCACCGTACATACAATGAGCAGTTCTTC. Translation gives CASSLQDSHRTYNEQFF.

This clone was seen ten or more times. CDR3 in amino acids: CASSQDRTSYYEQYF. The CDR3 nucleotides read TGTGCCAGCAGCCAAGATCGCACTAGTTACTACGAGCAGTACTTC. The chain combines TRBV4-2 with TRBJ2-7; possibly TRBD2 for D (5 bases). Trimming removed 0 bases at V and 3 bases at J, with 12 bases between. The CDR3 covers 15 residues. Germline loops: CDR1 LGHNA, CDR2 YNFKEQ.

Ten or more counts support this clone. This chain links TRBV19 with TRBJ1-5, with 7 bases matching TRBD1. CDR1 LNHDA and CDR2 SQIVND come from the germline V gene (reference sequence). V lost 5 bases, J lost 4 bases, and 8 bases stayed unmatched. The CDR3 has 15 amino acids. CDR3 DNA sequence: TGTGCCAGTAGTCCAAGGGACAGCAAAAATCAGCCCCAGCATTTT. It is translated as CASSPRDSKNQPQHF. Based on the CDR3 plus reference TRBV19 and TRBJ1-5, the full variable domain is DGGITQSPKYLFRKEGQNVTLSCEQNLNHDAMYWYRQDPGQGLRLIYYSQIVNDFQKGDIAEGYSVSREKKESFPLTVTSAQKNPTAFYLCASSPRDSKNQPQHFGDGTRLSIL.

This clone was recorded many times. The rearrangement joins TRBV2 to TRBJ2-5; no firm D call. V shed 5 bases and J shed 4 bases, with 5 bases lying between them. There are 11 residues in the CDR3. Per the germline V gene, CDR1 is SNHLY and CDR2 is FYNNEI. DNA of the CDR3: TGTGCCAGCAGTATTATAGAGACCCAGTACTTC. Its protein is CASSIIETQYF.

This clone was counted at least ten times. The rearrangement uses TRBV4-1 and TRBJ1-2; 8 bases match TRBD1. The trim removed 0 bases at V and 6 bases at J, leaving 0 bases unmatched. Germline CDR1 is MGHRA and CDR2 is YSYEKL. The CDR3 has 13 amino acids. DNA of the CDR3: TGCGCCAGCAGCCAAGAACAGGGGGATGGCTACACCTTC. Translation gives CASSQEQGDGYTF.

The rearrangement links TRBV7-9 to TRBJ2-2; possibly TRBD1 or TRBD2 for D (5 bases each). This CDR3 has 15 residues. CDR1 and CDR2 from the germline V gene are SEHNR and FQNEAQ (reference sequence). Trimming removed 5 bases from V and 4 bases from J, with 14 bases in between. CDR3 sequence reads: CASSQGEGTTGELFF. CDR3 in DNA: TGTGCCAGCAGCCAGGGTGAGGGTACCACCGGGGAGCTGTTTTTT.

The table lists this clone with a few counts. The J gene is TRBJ1-2, the V gene TRBV6-6; 10 nucleotides line up with TRBD1. V lost 5 bases, J lost 4 bases, and 7 bases stayed unmatched. CDR3 length equals 15 residues. Per germline, CDR1 MNHNY and CDR2 SVGAGI (reference sequence). The CDR3 loop reads CASSTGQGVSYGYTF. CDR3 nucleotide sequence: TGTGCCAGCAGTACCGGACAGGGGGTGAGCTATGGCTACACCTTC.

The table lists this clone with many counts. The chain recombines TRBV10-3 with TRBJ2-7; tentative D call: TRBD1 (5 bases). The germline V and J ends were trimmed by 2 bases and 3 bases, with 5 bases remaining between them. Germline V lookup: CDR1 ENHRY, CDR2 SYGVKD. The CDR3 contains 12 residues. CDR3 sequence: CAISEDSYEQYF. The CDR3, as DNA: TGTGCCATCAGTGAGGACAGCTACGAGCAGTACTTC.